Listed here is a single T cell receptor (beta chain). The record originates from a study of PD-L1 blockade in urothelial cancer. There are 14 residues in the CDR3. V shed 8 bases and J 6 bases; nucleotides not matched to a gene: 5. Germline CDR1 is MNHEY and CDR2 is SMNVEV (reference sequence). Sequenced by immunoSEQ multiplex PCR; TCRdb stores in-frame clones only, minus some. The sample contains roughly 56,000 clones, roughly four fifths of which appear only once. The V and J genes are TRBV27 and TRBJ2-5; 14 bases map to TRBD2. The receptor's source is a man between 70 and 80 years old with urothelial cancer. The sequencing used PBMCs, collected around atezolizumab (anti-PD-L1) treatment. Written as DNA, the CDR3 is TGTGCCAGCGGACTAGCGGGAGGTGCTAAGACCCAGTACTTC. Encoded protein: CASGLAGGAKTQYF.